The next 31 T cell receptor beta chains were all read from a single sample in a study of shared clonotypes between healthy human individuals. Profiled with immunoSEQ multiplex PCR; TCRdb holds only in-frame clones, not every one. The data show about 1 million clones, with around 76% seen just once and about 1.5% held by the top ten. The specimen was memory CD4+ T cells sorted from blood. Subset defined: CD45RA-negative fraction. The receptor source for this set is a man between 18 and 35 years old in good health.

The V call is TRBV10-3, the J call TRBJ2-3; 8 bases are a match to TRBD2. Germline CDR1 and CDR2: ENHRY and SYGVKD. The CDR3 totals 19 residues. Losses at the gene ends were 0 bases for V and 4 bases for J; bases not matched to a gene: 15. CDR3 DNA: TGTGCCATCAGTGAGTCGTGGTTCGAGCCAGCGGGGGAAGCAGATACGCAGTATTTT. Its protein is CAISESWFEPAGEADTQYF.

Concerning this clone: The sample contains more than one DNA sequence encoding this CDR3. This chain joins TRBV19 and TRBJ1-5; 7 bases match TRBD1. The CDR3 consists of 14 residues. Germline V CDR1 and CDR2: LNHDA, SQIVND (reference sequence). V lost 4 bases and J lost 4; bases outside the gene matches: 4. The chain's CDR3 is CASSTRTGNQPQHF. The CDR3 DNA is TGTGCCAGTAGTACTAGGACAGGTAATCAGCCCCAGCATTTT.

The chain employs TRBV5-4 and TRBJ1-2; D perhaps matches TRBD1 (5 bases). The germline V gene encodes CDR1 SGHNT and CDR2 YYREEE (reference sequence). The CDR3 spans 16 residues. The germline V and J ends were trimmed by 4 bases and 2 bases, with 18 bases remaining between them. This CDR3 reads CASSQDAGMVNYGYTF. In DNA, the CDR3 is TGTGCCAGCAGCCAAGACGCAGGGATGGTAAACTATGGCTACACCTTC.

CDR3 in amino acids: CASSSMTGLDHQPQHF. The CDR3 nucleotides are TGTGCCAGCAGTTCCATGACAGGGTTAGACCATCAGCCCCAGCATTTT. The V gene is TRBV6-6, the J gene TRBJ1-5, with 7 positions matching TRBD1. The CDR3 contains 16 residues. Germline values: CDR1 MNHNY, CDR2 SVGAGI (reference sequence). The trim removed 4 bases at V and 5 bases at J, leaving 11 bases unmatched.

V gene TRBV30 combines with J gene TRBJ1-3; D is perhaps TRBD1 (5 bases). V was clipped by 2 bases and J by 7 bases, with 18 bases between them. This CDR3 region has 15 residues. CDR1 GTSNPN and CDR2 SVGIG come from the germline V gene (reference sequence). The CDR3 nucleotides are TGTGCCTGGAGTCTTGGGACGTCGGGCGGGAACACCATATATTTT. It translates to CAWSLGTSGGNTIYF.

This clone was detected only a few times. J is TRBJ1-5 and V is TRBV6-1, with D tentatively TRBD1 (5 bases). Per the germline V gene, CDR1 is MNHNS and CDR2 is SASEGT. With 1 base removed from V and 5 bases from J, the gap between germline ends came to 15 bases. CDR3 size: 16 residues. In DNA, the CDR3 is TGTGCCAGCAGTGAAGGCCGGGACCTGCACCATCAGCCCCAGCATTTT. Translating gives CASSEGRDLHHQPQHF.

This sequence joins TRBV11-2 and TRBJ1-6; D ambiguous. The CDR3 is 13 amino acids. Looked up from germline, CDR1 is SGHAT and CDR2 is FQNNGV. Trimming removed 1 base at V and 6 bases at J, with 4 bases between. DNA for the CDR3: TGTGCCAGCAGCTTAGCCGGTAATTCACCCCTCCACTTT. This translates into CASSLAGNSPLHF.

The chain has TRBV5-1 and TRBJ2-2, with TRBD2 identical over 14 bases. The CDR3 covers 16 residues. V gave up 4 bases and J gave up 7 bases; unmatched junction bases: 6. Germline values: CDR1 SGHRS, CDR2 YFSETQ. The CDR3 loop is CASSPHGTSGGGELFF. CDR3 DNA: TGCGCCAGCAGCCCACACGGGACTAGCGGGGGCGGGGAGCTGTTTTTT. The whole variable domain, remainder taken from reference TRBV5-1 and TRBJ2-2, is KAGVTQTPRYLIKTRGQQVTLSCSPISGHRSVSWYQQTPGQGLQFLFEYFSETQRNKGNFPGRFSGRQFSNSRSEMNVSTLELGDSALYLCASSPHGTSGGGELFFGEGSRLTVL.

The rearrangement links TRBV28 to TRBJ2-7, with no clear D. V was pared by 3 bases and J by 1 base, with 19 bases between. The CDR3 is made up of 17 amino acids. Germline CDR1 MDHEN, CDR2 SYDVKM. Here the CDR3 DNA reads TGTGCCAGCAGTTTTGGAGTGGTAGGGAAACAATCCTACGAGCAGTACTTC. This codes for CASSFGVVGKQSYEQYF.

The rearrangement joins TRBV30 to TRBJ1-3; a possible D gene is TRBD1 (6 bases). This CDR3 region has 15 residues. V was cut by 0 bases and J by 4 bases, with 13 bases left in between. CDR1 is GTSNPN, CDR2 SVGIG, per germline (reference sequence). CDR3 DNA sequence: TGTGCCTGGAGTGTACGGGGGGCGAGAGGAAACACCATATATTTT. Its translation is CAWSVRGARGNTIYF.

The CDR3: CASSSDRVGYNEQFF. In DNA, the CDR3 is TGCGCCAGCAGCTCGGACAGGGTCGGTTACAATGAGCAGTTCTTC. The rearrangement uses TRBV5-1 and TRBJ2-1, with TRBD1 matching over 8 bases. This CDR3 has 15 residues. Trimming cost V 3 bases and J 4 bases; bases outside gene matches: 6. Germline V gene data show CDR1 as SGHRS and CDR2 as YFSETQ.

The V gene is TRBV6-5, the J gene TRBJ2-1; TRBD2 aligns across 7 bases. CDR3 length equals 13 residues. Germline V lookup: CDR1 MNHEY, CDR2 SVGAGI. V dropped 7 bases and J dropped 7; count of bases not matched to a gene: 7. DNA of the CDR3: TGTGCCAGCAATGGACTAGACCGAAATGAGCAGTTCTTC. Its protein is CASNGLDRNEQFF.

This clone appeared a few times. The gene calls are TRBV27 and TRBJ2-7; D is unresolved. Trimming stripped 5 bases from V and 1 base from J, with 9 bases between. This CDR3 has 13 amino acids. In germline, CDR1 is MNHEY, CDR2 SMNVEV (reference sequence). The CDR3: CASSPGLSYEQYF. The DNA of the CDR3 is TGTGCCAGCAGTCCCGGGCTATCCTACGAGCAGTACTTC.

This clone was picked up one time. This rearrangement joins TRBV18 to TRBJ1-2; D might be TRBD1 (6 bases). There are 14 residues in the CDR3. Germline V CDR1 and CDR2: KGHSH, LQKENI. V lost 3 bases, J lost 4 bases, and 12 bases lay in between. CDR3 nucleotide sequence: TGTGCCAGCTCACCCCTTCGAGGGGGCTATGGCTACACCTTC. Translation gives CASSPLRGGYGYTF.

This chain links TRBV28 with TRBJ1-4; tentative D call: TRBD1 (5 bases). Germline V gives CDR1 MDHEN, CDR2 SYDVKM. Trimming removed 5 bases from V and 14 bases from J, with 12 bases in between. The CDR3 is made up of 11 amino acids. CDR3 DNA: TGTGCCAGCAGTCAGGGCCGTCTCCTGTTTTTT. As protein: CASSQGRLLFF.

CDR3 DNA sequence: TGTGCCAGTAGTATCTCGAGTGGGGAGTACTTC. Its translation is CASSISSGEYF. The chain carries TRBV19 and TRBJ2-7; D not resolved. Germline assignment: CDR1 LNHDA and CDR2 SQIVND (reference sequence). This CDR3 has 11 residues. The V end lost 3 bases, the J end lost 11 bases, and 11 bases lay between the germline ends.

The chain is built from TRBV4-3 and TRBJ2-2, with 10 nucleotides matching TRBD1. The V segment lost 3 bases and the J segment 1 base; nucleotides outside the gene matches: 2. The CDR3 length is 16 residues. CDR1 LGHNA and CDR2 YSLEER come from the germline V gene. CDR3 sequence: CASSHGDRGNTGELFF. The CDR3, as DNA: TGCGCCAGCAGCCATGGGGACAGGGGGAACACCGGGGAGCTGTTTTTT.

Regarding this clone: This sample also contains other DNA sequences that code for the same CDR3. The rearrangement uses TRBV28 and TRBJ2-2; D is perhaps TRBD1 or TRBD2 (5 bases each). The V gene lost 6 bases and the J gene lost 1 base, with 9 bases spanning the gap. Germline loops: CDR1 MDHEN, CDR2 SYDVKM. The CDR3 spans 14 residues. CDR3 nucleotides: TGTGCCAGCAGGGGGACGGGGAACACCGGGGAGCTGTTTTTT. As protein: CASRGTGNTGELFF. Filled out from reference TRBV28 and TRBJ2-2, the complete variable domain reads DVKVTQSSRYLVKRTGEKVFLECVQDMDHENMFWYRQDPGLGLRLIYFSYDVKMKEKGDIPEGYSVSREKKERFSLILESASTNQTSMYLCASRGTGNTGELFFGEGSRLTVL.

The sample holds a few counts of this clone. The rearrangement uses TRBV7-2 and TRBJ1-2; D call uncertain. This CDR3 region has 13 residues. The V gene's germline CDR1 is SGHTA and CDR2 FQGNSA. Trimming stripped 1 base from V and 4 bases from J, with 7 bases between. Here the CDR3 DNA reads TGTGCCAGCAGCTTAGGGCAGCTCTATGGCTACACCTTC. It encodes CASSLGQLYGYTF.

The genes are TRBV1 and TRBJ2-5; TRBD1 is the table's D call, not checked against the DNA. The J call is uncertain, as TRBJ2-7 better fits the DNA end. TRBV1 is a pseudogene. The CDR3 contains 15 residues. CDR3 coding DNA: TGCACCAGCAGCCACCGGGACAGGGCCTCCTACGAGCAGTACTTC. Amino acids: CTSSHRDRASYEQYF.

The chain joins TRBV11-2 to TRBJ1-1; no reliable D call. Trimming cost V 1 base and J 6 bases, with 12 bases left between them. This CDR3 comprises 14 residues. The germline gives CDR1 SGHAT, CDR2 FQNNGV. The CDR3 here is CASSLAILSPEAFF. The CDR3 DNA follows: TGTGCCAGCAGCTTAGCGATCCTGTCCCCTGAAGCTTTCTTT.

The rearrangement uses TRBV5-4 and TRBJ2-1; 9 nucleotides align to TRBD2. The CDR3 spans 16 residues. The junction had 7 bases not matched to a gene; V was cut back by 0 bases and J by 6 bases. Germline lookup yields CDR1 SGHNT and CDR2 YYREEE (reference sequence). CDR3 bases: TGTGCCAGCAGCTTGGCCTCTAGCGGGACGCGCAATGAGCAGTTCTTC. Its translation: CASSLASSGTRNEQFF.

V gene TRBV5-6 combines with J gene TRBJ2-7, with D perhaps matching TRBD1 or TRBD2 (5 bases each). The CDR3 runs to 19 residues. V was pared by 3 bases and J by 3 bases, with 28 bases between. In germline, CDR1 is SGHDT, CDR2 YYEEEE. CDR3 sequence: CASSSGTAGGRTFYYEQYF. The CDR3 DNA reads as TGTGCCAGCAGCTCTGGGACGGCAGGCGGTCGTACTTTTTACTACGAGCAGTACTTC.

CDR3 DNA sequence: TGTGCCTGGAGACCTACAGGGACAGGTCCTTCCTACACCTTC. This codes for CAWRPTGTGPSYTF. The chain couples TRBV30 to TRBJ1-2, with TRBD1 matching over 8 bases. Per the germline V gene, CDR1 is GTSNPN and CDR2 is SVGIG (reference sequence). The CDR3 spans 14 residues. Losses at the gene ends were 3 bases for V and 10 bases for J; bases not matched to a gene: 13.

The chain uses TRBV6-1 and TRBJ2-6, with 7 bases aligning to TRBD2. V was clipped by 9 bases and J by 4 bases; unmatched bases: 6. The germline CDR1 and CDR2 sequences are MNHNS and SASEGT. The CDR3 totals 14 residues. The chain's CDR3 is CASKGGLGANVLTF. DNA for the CDR3: TGTGCCAGTAAGGGAGGGTTAGGGGCCAACGTCCTGACTTTC.

V usage is TRBV2 and J usage is TRBJ2-7; 7 nucleotides match TRBD2. Trimming cost V 4 bases and J 1 base; bases outside gene matches: 10. The CDR3 loop spans 16 amino acids. Germline CDR1 and CDR2: SNHLY and FYNNEI. In nucleotides, the CDR3 is TGTGCCAGCAGTGCGAGGGGCACTAGCGCTTCCTACGAGCAGTACTTC. It specifies CASSARGTSASYEQYF.

V usage is TRBV18 and J usage is TRBJ2-1, with 9 bases that match TRBD2. Germline values: CDR1 KGHSH, CDR2 LQKENI. After removal of 3 bases from V and 3 bases from J, the junction contained 6 bases not matched to a gene. This CDR3 spans 16 amino acids. CDR3 DNA sequence: TGTGCCAGCTCACCGCTTGGAGCGGGGGGCTACAATGAGCAGTTCTTC. It is translated as CASSPLGAGGYNEQFF.

This chain links TRBV11-2 with TRBJ1-4, with D perhaps matching TRBD1 (6 bases). V was clipped by 1 base and J by 6 bases, with 18 bases between them. The germline V gene encodes CDR1 SGHAT and CDR2 FQNNGV. The CDR3 sequence is 17 residues long. The CDR3 loop is CASSLGATAGAYEKLFF. For the CDR3, the DNA is TGTGCCAGCAGCTTAGGGGCCACAGCGGGGGCCTATGAAAAACTGTTTTTT.

The table lists this clone with a count of one. The chain joins TRBV7-8 to TRBJ1-5; TRBD1 might be the D (5 bases). CDR1 and CDR2 (germline): SGHVS, FQNEAQ. There are 15 residues in the CDR3. Trimming removed 2 bases from V and 6 bases from J, with 14 bases in between. The CDR3 sequence is CASSLIFGGGQPQHF. DNA of the CDR3: TGTGCCAGCAGCTTAATATTTGGGGGGGGTCAGCCCCAGCATTTT. The full variable domain, rest sourced from reference TRBV7-8 and TRBJ1-5, is GAGVSQSPRYKVAKRGQDVALRCDPISGHVSLFWYQQALGQGPEFLTYFQNEAQLDKSGLPSDRFFAERPEGSVSTLKIQRTQQEDSAVYLCASSLIFGGGQPQHFGDGTRLSIL.

The chain is built from TRBV21-1 and TRBJ2-3. TRBV21-1 is a listed pseudogene. The CDR3 runs 14 residues. The CDR3, as DNA: TGTGCCAGCAGTCCCCGGCAGTGCACAGATACGCAGTATTTT. Amino acids: CASSPRQCTDTQYF.

This chain connects TRBV5-1 to TRBJ2-7; D perhaps matches TRBD2 (5 bases). The CDR3 loop spans 13 amino acids. Trimming took 0 bases from V and 5 from J, leaving 9 bases between them. Germline CDR1 is SGHRS and CDR2 is YFSETQ. The CDR3 is CASSLAGWDEQYF. The CDR3 DNA is TGCGCCAGCAGCTTGGCGGGGTGGGACGAGCAGTACTTC.